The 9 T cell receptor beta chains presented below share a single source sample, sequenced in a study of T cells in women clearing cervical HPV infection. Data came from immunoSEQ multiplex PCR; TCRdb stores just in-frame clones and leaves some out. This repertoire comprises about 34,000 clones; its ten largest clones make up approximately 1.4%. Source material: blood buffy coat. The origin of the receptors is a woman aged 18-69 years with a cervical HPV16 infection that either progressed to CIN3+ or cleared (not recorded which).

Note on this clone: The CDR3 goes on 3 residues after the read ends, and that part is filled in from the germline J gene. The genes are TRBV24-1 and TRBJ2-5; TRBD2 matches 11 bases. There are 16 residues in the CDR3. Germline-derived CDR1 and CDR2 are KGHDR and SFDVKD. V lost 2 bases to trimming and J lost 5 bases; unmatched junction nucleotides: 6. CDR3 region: CATSDSPTSGMETQYF. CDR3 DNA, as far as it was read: TGTGCCACCAGTGATTCCCCGACTAGCGGGATGGAGACC.

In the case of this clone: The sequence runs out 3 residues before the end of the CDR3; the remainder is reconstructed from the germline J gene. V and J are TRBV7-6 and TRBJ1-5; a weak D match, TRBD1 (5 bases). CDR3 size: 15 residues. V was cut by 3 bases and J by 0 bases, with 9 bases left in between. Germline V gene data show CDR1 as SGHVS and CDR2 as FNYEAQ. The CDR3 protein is CASSFSGNSNQPQHF. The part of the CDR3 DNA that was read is TGTGCCAGCAGCTTTTCAGGGAATAGCAATCAGCCC.

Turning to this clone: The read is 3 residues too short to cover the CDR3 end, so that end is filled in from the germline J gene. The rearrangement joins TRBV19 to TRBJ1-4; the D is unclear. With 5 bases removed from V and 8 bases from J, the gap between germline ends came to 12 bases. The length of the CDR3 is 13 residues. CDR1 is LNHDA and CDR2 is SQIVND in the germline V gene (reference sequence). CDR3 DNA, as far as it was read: TGTGCCAGTAGTCGTTCGGTCGAGGAAAAA. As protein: CASSRSVEEK. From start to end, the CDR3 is CASSRSVEEKLFF.

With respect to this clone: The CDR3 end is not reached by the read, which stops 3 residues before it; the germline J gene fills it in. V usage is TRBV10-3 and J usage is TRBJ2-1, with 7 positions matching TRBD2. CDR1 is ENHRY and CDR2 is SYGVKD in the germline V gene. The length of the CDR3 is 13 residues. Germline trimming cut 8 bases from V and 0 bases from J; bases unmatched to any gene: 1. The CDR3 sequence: CAIGGSSYNEQFF. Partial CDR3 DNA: TGTGCCATCGGCGGGAGCTCCTACAATGAG.

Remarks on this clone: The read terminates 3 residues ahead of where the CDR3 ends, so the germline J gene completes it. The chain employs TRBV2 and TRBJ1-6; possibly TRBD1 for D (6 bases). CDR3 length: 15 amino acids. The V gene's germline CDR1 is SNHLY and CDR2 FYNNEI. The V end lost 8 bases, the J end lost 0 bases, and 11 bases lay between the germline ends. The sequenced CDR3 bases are TGTGCCAGCCGCGGAGGGGGCTCCTATAATTCACCC. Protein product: CASRGGGSYNSP. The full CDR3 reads CASRGGGSYNSPLHF. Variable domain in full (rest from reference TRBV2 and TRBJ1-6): EPEVTQTPSHQVTQMGQEVILRCVPISNHLYFYWYRQILGQKVEFLVSFYNNEISEKSEIFDDQFSVERPDGSNFTLKIRSTKLEDSAMYFCASRGGGSYNSPLHFGNGTRLTVT.

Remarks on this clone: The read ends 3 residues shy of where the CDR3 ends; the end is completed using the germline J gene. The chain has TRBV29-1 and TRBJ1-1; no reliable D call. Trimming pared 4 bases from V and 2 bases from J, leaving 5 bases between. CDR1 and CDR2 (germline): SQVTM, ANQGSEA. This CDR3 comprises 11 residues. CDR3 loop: CSVAFNTEAFF. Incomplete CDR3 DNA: TGCAGCGTTGCGTTTAACACTGAA.

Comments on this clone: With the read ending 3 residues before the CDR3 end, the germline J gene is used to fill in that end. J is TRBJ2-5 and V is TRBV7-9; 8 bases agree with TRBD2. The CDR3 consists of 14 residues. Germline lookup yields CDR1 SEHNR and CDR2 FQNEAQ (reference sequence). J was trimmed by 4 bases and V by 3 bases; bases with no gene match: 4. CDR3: CASSLRGAGETQYF. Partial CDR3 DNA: TGTGCCAGCAGCTTGCGGGGGGCGGGAGAGACC. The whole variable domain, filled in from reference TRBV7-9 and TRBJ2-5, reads DTGVSQNPRHKITKRGQNVTFRCDPISEHNRLYWYRQTLGQGPEFLTYFQNEAQLEKSRLLSDRFSAERPKGSFSTLEIQRTEQGDSAMYLCASSLRGAGETQYFGPGTRLLVL.

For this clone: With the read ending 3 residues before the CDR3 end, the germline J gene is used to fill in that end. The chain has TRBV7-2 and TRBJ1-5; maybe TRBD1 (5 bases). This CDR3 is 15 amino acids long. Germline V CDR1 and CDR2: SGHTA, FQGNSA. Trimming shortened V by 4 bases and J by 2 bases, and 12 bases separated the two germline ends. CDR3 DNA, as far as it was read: TGTGCCAGCAGCTCCCAGGGTTTGGGCAATCAGCCC. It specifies CASSSQGLGNQP. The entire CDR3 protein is CASSSQGLGNQPQHF.

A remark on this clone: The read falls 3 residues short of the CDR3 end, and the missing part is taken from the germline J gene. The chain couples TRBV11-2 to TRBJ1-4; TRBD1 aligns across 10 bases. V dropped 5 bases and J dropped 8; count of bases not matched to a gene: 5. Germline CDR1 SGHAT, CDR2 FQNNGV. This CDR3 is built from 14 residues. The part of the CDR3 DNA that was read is TGTGCCAGCAGCCCGGGACAGGGGCGGGAAAAA. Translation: CASSPGQGREK. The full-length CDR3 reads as CASSPGQGREKLFF.